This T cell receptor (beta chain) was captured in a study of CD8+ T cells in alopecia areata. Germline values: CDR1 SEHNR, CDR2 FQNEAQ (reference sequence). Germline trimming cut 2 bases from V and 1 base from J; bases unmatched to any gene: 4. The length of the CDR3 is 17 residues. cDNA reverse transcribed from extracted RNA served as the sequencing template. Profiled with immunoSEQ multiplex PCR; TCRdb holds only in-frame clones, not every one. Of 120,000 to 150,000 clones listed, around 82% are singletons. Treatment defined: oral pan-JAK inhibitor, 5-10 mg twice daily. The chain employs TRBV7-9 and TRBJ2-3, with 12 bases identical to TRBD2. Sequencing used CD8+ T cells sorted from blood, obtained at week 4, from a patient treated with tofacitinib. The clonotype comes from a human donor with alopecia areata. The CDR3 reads CASSLIRTSGGTDTQYF. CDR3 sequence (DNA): TGTGCCAGCAGCTTAATCAGGACTAGCGGGGGCACAGATACGCAGTATTTT. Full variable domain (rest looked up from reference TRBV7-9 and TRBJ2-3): DTGVSQNPRHKITKRGQNVTFRCDPISEHNRLYWYRQTLGQGPEFLTYFQNEAQLEKSRLLSDRFSAERPKGSFSTLEIQRTEQGDSAMYLCASSLIRTSGGTDTQYFGPGTRLTVL.